This is a list of T cell receptor beta chains from one sample in a study of radiation and T cells in renal cell carcinoma. Method: immunoSEQ multiplex PCR; TCRdb's copy keeps in-frame clones and lacks some. The data contain 130,000 to 150,000 clones, about 85% of them seen just once; the ten biggest clones take up roughly 4%. Sequencing used blood, obtained from a patient whose treatment included radiotherapy and nephrectomy. The receptors shown here come from a woman in her 70s with renal cell carcinoma. Each CDR3 is given without its conserved first and last residue.

V: TRBV28; J: TRBJ1-5; CDR3: ASRVYGEPQH
V: TRBV2; J: TRBJ2-5; CDR3: ASPGTSGGSRETQY
V: TRBV18; J: TRBJ1-6; CDR3: ASSPVNRGSSYNSPLH
V: TRBV5-1; J: TRBJ2-7; CDR3: ASSLFGRDYEQY
V: TRBV5-5; J: TRBJ1-1; CDR3: ASSLANTEAF
V: TRBV6-5; J: TRBJ2-5; CDR3: ASSYSFGPQETQY
V: TRBV28; J: TRBJ1-2; CDR3: ASSLTGPGYGYT
V: TRBV30; J: TRBJ1-5; CDR3: AWSRGTERNNQPQH
V: TRBV27; J: TRBJ1-2; CDR3: ASSLWDSRMGLYGYT
V: TRBV5-1; J: TRBJ2-7; CDR3: ASSLAGDEQY
V: TRBV7-2; J: TRBJ2-5; CDR3: ASSTRRTSGEGTQY
V: TRBV9; J: TRBJ1-6; CDR3: ASSLTGLEMAPLH
V: TRBV2; J: TRBJ2-1; CDR3: ASLDEQF
V: TRBV7-2; J: TRBJ1-4; CDR3: ASSWGAGANEKLF
V: TRBV6-5; J: TRBJ1-2; CDR3: ASSPGTYLGYT
V: TRBV7-9; J: TRBJ1-3; CDR3: ASSPQGLSGNTIY
V: TRBV6-1; J: TRBJ1-2; CDR3: ASSAYQVNYGYT